Listed below are T cell receptor beta chains from one sample, sequenced in a study of blood T cell repertoires in COVID-19. Measured with immunoSEQ multiplex PCR; TCRdb has only the in-frame clones, and not every one. Among more than 65,000 clones listed, 90% to 95% were seen once. The material sequenced was peripheral blood. These receptors were taken from a human donor in a cohort sampled during active COVID-19. The CDR3 runs from the conserved cysteine through the conserved F or W. A D gene is named only where the DNA matches it firmly. Clone size appears in some rows only: once, few, many, or a class for an expanded clone.

cdr3_aa,cdr3_nt,v_call,j_call,clone_size,d_call
CASSQGLAGINEQYF,TGCGCCAGCAGCCAAGGGCTAGCGGGGATCAACGAGCAGTACTTC,TRBV4-1,TRBJ2-7,-,TRBD2
CASSLGSSPTYEQYF,TGTGCCAGCAGCTTGGGTAGCAGCCCAACCTACGAGCAGTACTTC,TRBV5-6,TRBJ2-7,-,-
CASSGAFGQNARDGYTF,TGTGCCAGCAGCGGAGCATTCGGACAGAACGCCCGTGATGGCTACACCTTC,TRBV11-2,TRBJ1-2,-,-
CASSYSSSGANVLTF,TGTGCCAGCAGTTACTCCAGCTCTGGGGCCAACGTCCTGACTTTC,TRBV6-5,TRBJ2-6,once,-
CAWSGEMEGYTF,TGTGCCTGGAGTGGGGAGATGGAGGGCTACACCTTC,TRBV30,TRBJ1-2,-,-
CASSNHRGSTEAFF,TGTGCCAGCAGTAACCACAGGGGATCCACTGAAGCTTTCTTT,TRBV6-5,TRBJ1-1,-,TRBD1
CASSLESGSYEQYF,TGTGCCAGCAGCTTAGAGTCGGGATCCTACGAGCAGTACTTC,TRBV11-2,TRBJ2-7,-,-
CASSASGGADEQYF,TGTGCCAGCAGCGCAAGCGGGGGGGCGGACGAGCAGTACTTC,TRBV7-9,TRBJ2-7,-,TRBD2
CAISESRGSNEKLFF,TGTGCCATCAGTGAGTCTAGGGGATCTAATGAAAAACTGTTTTTT,TRBV10-3,TRBJ1-4,-,-
CASSYSQGATNEKLFF,TGTGCCAGCAGTTACTCTCAGGGGGCAACTAATGAAAAACTGTTTTTT,TRBV28,TRBJ1-4,-,TRBD1
CSVVDGGNTEAFF,TGCAGCGTTGTGGACGGAGGGAACACTGAAGCTTTCTTT,TRBV29-1,TRBJ1-1,-,-
CASSLGQGYTNEKLFF,TGCGCCAGCAGCTTGGGACAGGGTTATACTAATGAAAAACTGTTTTTT,TRBV5-1,TRBJ1-4,-,TRBD1
CASSLDSGSYNEQFF,TGCGCCAGCAGCTTGGATAGCGGGTCCTACAATGAGCAGTTCTTC,TRBV5-1,TRBJ2-1,-,TRBD2
CASSFGTGAYEQYF,TGCGCCAGCAGCTTCGGGACAGGGGCCTACGAGCAGTACTTC,TRBV5-1,TRBJ2-7,few,TRBD1
CASSYLGLAGAERTQYF,TGTGCCAGCAGTTACTTGGGACTAGCGGGGGCCGAACGGACCCAGTACTTC,TRBV6-2/TRBV6-3,TRBJ2-5,-,TRBD2
CASSQAVQGNTEAFF,TGCGCCAGCAGCCAAGCGGTCCAGGGGAACACTGAAGCTTTCTTT,TRBV4-1,TRBJ1-1,-,-
CASTTSHGGEAFF,TGTGCCAGCACCACATCCCACGGGGGTGAAGCTTTCTTT,TRBV11-1,TRBJ1-1,-,-
CASSPGAGYTF,TGTGCCAGCAGCCCAGGGGCCGGCTACACCTTC,TRBV6-6,TRBJ1-2,-,-
CASSLWGGANYGYTF,TGCGCCAGCAGCTTGTGGGGGGGCGCTAACTATGGCTACACCTTC,TRBV5-1,TRBJ1-2,-,-
CASSWDRGSGNTIYF,TGTGCCAGTAGTTGGGACAGGGGTTCTGGAAACACCATATATTTT,TRBV19,TRBJ1-3,-,TRBD1
CASSLTSGGHNEQFF,TGTGCCAGCAGCTTAACTAGCGGGGGGCACAATGAGCAGTTCTTC,TRBV7-2,TRBJ2-1,once,TRBD2
CAWSLAGGPYEQYF,TGTGCCTGGAGTCTAGCGGGGGGGCCCTACGAGCAGTACTTC,TRBV30,TRBJ2-7,-,TRBD2
CASSEPWATQGEDGYTF,TGTGCCAGCAGTGAACCATGGGCCACACAGGGGGAAGATGGCTACACCTTC,TRBV25-1,TRBJ1-2,-,TRBD1
CASSNRDSGNTIYF,TGTGCCAGCAGCAACAGGGATAGTGGAAACACCATATATTTT,TRBV19,TRBJ1-3,-,-
CASSVLAGGYNEQFF,TGTGCCAGCAGCGTACTAGCGGGGGGATACAATGAGCAGTTCTTC,TRBV7-2,TRBJ2-1,-,TRBD2
CASSSDRGNSPLHF,TGTGCCAGCAGTTCGGACAGAGGAAATTCACCCCTCCACTTT,TRBV27,TRBJ1-6,-,-
CASSHPRTGRSYGYTF,TGTGCCAGTAGTCATCCCCGGACAGGGAGGTCGTATGGCTACACCTTC,TRBV19,TRBJ1-2,-,TRBD1
CASSPAGGTEAFF,TGCGCCAGCAGCCCGGCTGGGGGGACTGAAGCTTTCTTT,TRBV5-1,TRBJ1-1,few,-
CASNQGLPYEQYF,TGTGCCAGTAATCAGGGGTTGCCCTACGAGCAGTACTTC,TRBV19,TRBJ2-7,-,-
CASSPPMGTGSTYEQYF,TGTGCCAGCTCACCACCTATGGGGACAGGGAGTACGTACGAGCAGTACTTC,TRBV18,TRBJ2-7,once,TRBD1
CASSQDRGGRGYGYTF,TGTGCCAGCAGCCAAGACCGAGGGGGGAGGGGGTATGGCTACACCTTC,TRBV4-2,TRBJ1-2,-,-
CASSPTGGGYEQYF,TGCGCCAGCAGCCCGACAGGGGGTGGCTACGAGCAGTACTTC,TRBV5-1,TRBJ2-7,-,TRBD1
CASSWTSDRANTEAFF,TGTGCCAGCAGTTGGACCTCGGACAGGGCGAACACTGAAGCTTTCTTT,TRBV6-5,TRBJ1-1,-,TRBD1
CAWSVRGGVSYEQYF,TGTGCCTGGAGTGTAAGGGGGGGGGTCTCCTACGAGCAGTACTTC,TRBV30,TRBJ2-7,once,-
CASSLGPQRGYTYEQYF,TGTGCCAGCAGCTTGGGCCCCCAGCGGGGGTATACCTACGAGCAGTACTTC,TRBV5-8,TRBJ2-7,-,TRBD2
CASSLSRDRVYQSF,TGTGCCAGCAGCTTAAGCCGGGACAGGGTCTATCAGAGCTTC,TRBV9,TRBJ2-7,-,TRBD1
CASTDGGWYQPQHF,TGCGCCAGCACTGACGGGGGGTGGTATCAGCCCCAGCATTTT,TRBV10-2,TRBJ1-5,-,-
CASSLQGRGGQPQHF,TGTGCCAGCAGTTTACAGGGTAGGGGAGGCCAGCCCCAGCATTTT,TRBV27,TRBJ1-5,-,-
CAISEGRNYEQYF,TGTGCCATCAGTGAGGGCAGGAACTACGAGCAGTACTTC,TRBV10-3,TRBJ2-7,-,-
CASSQDRGTAQDQPQHF,TGCGCCAGCAGCCAAGATCGCGGCACAGCACAGGATCAGCCCCAGCATTTT,TRBV4-3,TRBJ1-5,-,-
CASSQDSYEQYF,TGTGCCAGCAGCCAAGATAGTTACGAGCAGTACTTC,TRBV4-2,TRBJ2-7,-,-
CASSAGTAYGYTF,TGTGCCAGCAGCGCCGGGACAGCCTATGGCTACACCTTC,TRBV11-2,TRBJ1-2,-,TRBD1
CASSAGNTEAFF,TGTGCCAGCAGTGCCGGGAACACTGAAGCTTTCTTT,TRBV2,TRBJ1-1,once,-
CASSGWKGAGGSFVEETQYF,TGTGCCAGCAGCGGATGGAAGGGTGCGGGGGGATCTTTTGTCGAAGAGACCCAGTACTTC,TRBV9,TRBJ2-5,-,TRBD2
CASSLSPGGMNTEAFF,TGTGCCAGCAGCTTATCCCCAGGGGGGATGAACACTGAAGCTTTCTTT,TRBV11-2,TRBJ1-1,-,TRBD1
CASSPGQGNYGYTF,TGTGCCAGCTCTCCGGGACAGGGTAACTATGGCTACACCTTC,TRBV19,TRBJ1-2,-,TRBD1
CASSEYGGTGNEKLFF,TGTGCCAGCAGTGAATATGGGGGGACAGGGAATGAAAAACTGTTTTTT,TRBV25-1,TRBJ1-4,-,TRBD1